The TCR beta chain under discussion was sequenced for a study of type 1 regulatory T cells. Study results and limitations: Tr1 cells had a more restricted TCR repertoire than non-Tr1 cells.

This clonotype was observed a handful of times. Its antigen remains unidentified. TCRdb itself ran the reads through MiXCR, one entry per CDR3 protein. Here the sample spans approximately 6,000 distinct CDR3 sequences, roughly a third being singletons. The CDR3 runs to 12 residues. Germline loops: CDR1 DFQATT, CDR2 SNEGSKA (reference sequence). V was clipped by 6 bases and J by 2 bases, with 10 bases between them. Sequencing was done on a sample of cultured type 1 regulatory T (Tr1) cells, either the whole culture or a sorted fraction (not recorded which). The TCR originated in a human donor in good health. The V gene is TRBV20-1, the J gene TRBJ1-2; TRBD1 is a possible D gene (6 bases). CDR3 region: CSAGTTNYGYTF. For the CDR3, the DNA is TGCAGTGCGGGGACAACGAACTATGGCTACACCTTC.